This entry lists 32 T cell receptor beta chains sequenced from one sample in a study of CD8 T cells in Susac syndrome. RNA was extracted with the RNeasy kit, and a quantity of roughly 0.45 to 1 ug was reverse transcribed using random hexamers. Using its own MiXCR run on the immunoSEQ multiplex PCR reads, TCRdb lists one record per CDR3 protein. Of more than 110,000 distinct CDR3 sequences in the sample, over 90% were seen once. Sequenced material: CD4+ T cells from PBMCs. Receptors originate from a human donor with Susac syndrome.

This chain joins TRBV7-2 and TRBJ1-4, with TRBD1 identical over 7 bases. Per germline, CDR1 SGHTA and CDR2 FQGNSA. The CDR3 totals 13 residues. V lost 4 bases, J lost 5 bases, and 1 base stayed unmatched. The CDR3 loop reads CASSSQGNEKLFF. The CDR3, as DNA: TGTGCCAGCAGCTCACAGGGGAATGAAAAACTGTTTTTT. Combining the CDR3 with reference TRBV7-2 and TRBJ1-4 gives the whole variable domain GAGVSQSPSNKVTEKGKDVELRCDPISGHTALYWYRQSLGQGLEFLIYFQGNSAPDKSGLPSDRFSAERTGGSVSTLTIQRTQQEDSAVYLCASSSQGNEKLFFGSGTQLSVL.

V and J are TRBV5-1 and TRBJ2-1; D not resolved. The CDR3 spans 12 residues. The V end lost 2 bases, the J end lost 10 bases, and 10 bases lay between the germline ends. Germline loops: CDR1 SGHRS, CDR2 YFSETQ. The CDR3 is CASSFGRLEQFF. The CDR3 region has the DNA TGCGCCAGCAGCTTCGGACGCTTGGAGCAGTTCTTC.

The V and J genes are TRBV12-3 or TRBV12-4 and TRBJ2-3, with a tentative D call TRBD2 (6 bases). The V end was cut by 4 bases, the J end by 4 bases, with 15 bases between. The CDR3 extends over 15 amino acids. CDR3 protein: CASSSPLAGPDTQYF. CDR3 in DNA: TGTGCCAGCAGTTCCCCACTAGCTGGGCCAGATACGCAGTATTTT.

V is TRBV6-5 and J is TRBJ2-5; 9 bases map to TRBD2. After removal of 2 bases from V and 4 bases from J, the junction contained 2 bases not matched to a gene. The germline gives CDR1 MNHEY, CDR2 SVGAGI. CDR3 length equals 14 residues. Written as DNA, the CDR3 is TGTGCCAGCAGTTACCAGCGGGGGGCAGAGACCCAGTACTTC. Its translation is CASSYQRGAETQYF.

V is TRBV10-3 and J is TRBJ1-5; 9 nucleotides agree with TRBD1. V shed 2 bases, J shed 2 bases, and the junction held 13 bases outside the gene matches. The germline V gene has CDR1 ENHRY and CDR2 SYGVKD. CDR3 length equals 19 residues. CDR3 in DNA: TGTGCCATCAGTGAGCCAGGGACAGGGTGGAATATAGGCAATCAGCCCCAGCATTTT. Translating gives CAISEPGTGWNIGNQPQHF.

V and J are TRBV20-1 and TRBJ1-2; a possible D gene is TRBD1 (5 bases). Germline-derived CDR1 and CDR2 are DFQATT and SNEGSKA (reference sequence). With 6 bases removed from V and 6 bases from J, the gap between germline ends came to 11 bases. The CDR3 runs to 11 residues. The CDR3 bases are TGCAGTGCCGGAGGGGCTCATGGCTACACCTTC. Amino acid sequence: CSAGGAHGYTF.

V and J are TRBV9 and TRBJ2-5, with D possibly matching TRBD2 (6 bases). The germline CDR1 and CDR2 sequences are SGDLS and YYNGEE. The CDR3 has 14 residues. Trimming pared 0 bases from V and 9 bases from J, leaving 15 bases between. The CDR3 nucleotides read TGTGCCAGCAGCGTAGAAGGCGGGAATGGGGCCCAGTACTTC. Its protein product is CASSVEGGNGAQYF.

The gene calls are TRBV20-1 and TRBJ2-1; TRBD2 matches 16 bases. This CDR3 is 15 amino acids long. Germline V lookup: CDR1 DFQATT, CDR2 SNEGSKA (reference sequence). The CDR3 nucleotides are TGCAGGGGGACTAGCGGGAGGGCTCTAGGGAATGAGCAGTTCTTC. This encodes CRGTSGRALGNEQFF.

The genes are TRBV28 and TRBJ2-3, with D uncertain. In germline, CDR1 is MDHEN, CDR2 SYDVKM. The CDR3 consists of 12 residues. Trimming cost V 2 bases and J 3 bases, with 3 bases left between them. CDR3 sequence: CASSLRTDTQYF. The DNA of the CDR3 is TGTGCCAGCAGTTTACGTACAGATACGCAGTATTTT.

This chain connects TRBV3-1 to TRBJ2-1, with D perhaps TRBD1 or TRBD2 (5 bases each). Germline CDR1 is LGHDT and CDR2 is YNNKEL (reference sequence). Trimming removed 3 bases from V and 6 bases from J, with 12 bases in between. This CDR3 region has 14 residues. DNA for the CDR3: TGTGCCAGCAGCCACTTTCTAGGGACCAATGAGCAGTTCTTC. Protein sequence: CASSHFLGTNEQFF.

The chain joins TRBV5-1 to TRBJ2-6; possibly TRBD1 or TRBD2 for D (5 bases each). V lost 4 bases and J 0 bases, leaving 11 bases between the germline ends. Per the germline V gene, CDR1 is SGHRS and CDR2 is YFSETQ. The CDR3 totals 16 residues. The CDR3 nucleotides read TGCGCCAGCAGCCAGGGACCTCGCTCTGGGGCCAACGTCCTGACTTTC. Protein: CASSQGPRSGANVLTF.

The chain couples TRBV30 to TRBJ2-3; no clear D. The CDR3 consists of 12 residues. Germline CDR1 GTSNPN, CDR2 SVGIG (reference sequence). V was clipped by 0 bases and J by 3 bases, with 4 bases between them. The CDR3 sequence: CAWSVRTDTQYF. The CDR3 DNA reads as TGTGCCTGGAGTGTCAGAACAGATACGCAGTATTTT.

In this sample, this clonotype turned up once. This rearrangement joins TRBV7-2 to TRBJ2-7, with no clear D. This CDR3 spans 14 amino acids. CDR1 and CDR2 (germline): SGHTA, FQGNSA. With 5 bases removed from V and 4 bases from J, the gap between germline ends came to 15 bases. The CDR3 region has the DNA TGTGCCAGCAGCCCAACGAACGGGCCATACGAGCAGTACTTC. It yields the protein CASSPTNGPYEQYF.

This clonotype has only one observation. This chain connects TRBV19 to TRBJ1-1, with a possible D match to TRBD1 (5 bases). The germline V gene encodes CDR1 LNHDA and CDR2 SQIVND (reference sequence). The CDR3 runs 15 residues. V was trimmed by 6 bases and J by 7 bases, leaving 21 bases between them. The CDR3 region is CASRNTFGGTDEAFF. For the CDR3, the DNA is TGTGCCAGTAGAAATACCTTTGGTGGGACGGATGAAGCTTTCTTT.

The rearrangement uses TRBV29-1 and TRBJ2-3; TRBD2 is a possible D gene (5 bases). This CDR3 contains 13 residues. Germline CDR1 SQVTM, CDR2 ANQGSEA. The V gene lost 2 bases and the J gene lost 6 bases, with 12 bases spanning the gap. The CDR3 here is CSVERGSADTQYF. Here the CDR3 DNA reads TGCAGCGTTGAACGCGGGTCCGCTGATACGCAGTATTTT.

The J gene is TRBJ2-1, the V gene TRBV20-1, with a possible D match to TRBD2 (5 bases). This CDR3 is built from 17 residues. Germline V gene sequence: CDR1 DFQATT, CDR2 SNEGSKA (reference sequence). V lost 0 bases, J lost 5 bases, and 20 bases lay in between. Here the CDR3 DNA reads TGCAGTGCTAGAGATTCTTTCGCTAGCTTAACCGACAATGAGCAGTTCTTC. This codes for CSARDSFASLTDNEQFF.

The chain joins TRBV6-6 to TRBJ2-7; 7 bases are a match to TRBD1. Trimming removed 11 bases from V and 0 bases from J; junction bases left unmatched: 10. Germline V CDR1 and CDR2: MNHNY, SVGAGI (reference sequence). The CDR3 totals 14 residues. CDR3 sequence: CACDGQASSYEQYF. CDR3 DNA sequence: TGTGCCTGTGACGGACAGGCGAGCTCCTACGAGCAGTACTTC.

The chain uses TRBV20-1 and TRBJ1-1; D remains unclear. Trimming removed 7 bases at V and 0 bases at J, with 6 bases between. The V gene's germline CDR1 is DFQATT and CDR2 SNEGSKA (reference sequence). CDR3 size: 11 residues. The chain's CDR3 is CSGRLNTEAFF. The CDR3 nucleotides read TGCAGTGGACGGTTGAACACTGAAGCTTTCTTT.

This chain connects TRBV11-1 to TRBJ2-1; 11 nucleotides agree with TRBD2. Germline V CDR1 and CDR2: SGHAT, FQDESV (reference sequence). CDR3 length: 21 amino acids. V trimming: 2 bases; J trimming: 6 bases; junction bases outside the gene matches: 21. The CDR3: CASSLFSSSGLAGSEPNEQFF. CDR3 DNA sequence: TGTGCCAGCAGCTTATTCTCTTCATCTGGACTAGCGGGCTCAGAACCCAATGAGCAGTTCTTC.

The V gene is TRBV30, the J gene TRBJ2-1; D possibly corresponds to TRBD1 (6 bases). V was shortened by 0 bases and J by 9 bases, with 12 bases between the two germline ends. The CDR3 runs 13 residues. The germline CDR1 and CDR2 sequences are GTSNPN and SVGIG (reference sequence). CDR3 loop: CAWSVQTQGEQFF. The CDR3 nucleotides read TGTGCCTGGAGTGTACAGACACAGGGTGAGCAGTTCTTC.

The chain combines TRBV2 with TRBJ2-7; 7 positions match TRBD2. The CDR3 covers 13 residues. V lost 9 bases to trimming and J lost 2 bases; unmatched junction nucleotides: 7. Germline lookup yields CDR1 SNHLY and CDR2 FYNNEI. The CDR3 loop is CARGRGVTYEQYF. DNA for the CDR3: TGTGCCAGAGGACGGGGGGTCACCTACGAGCAGTACTTC.

The V gene is TRBV2, the J gene TRBJ1-5; tentatively, D is TRBD1 (5 bases). The V end lost 9 bases, the J end lost 1 base, and 10 bases lay between the germline ends. The germline V gene has CDR1 SNHLY and CDR2 FYNNEI. The CDR3 has 13 residues. The CDR3 loop is CASGGGSNQPQHF. In DNA, the CDR3 is TGTGCCAGTGGTGGGGGGAGCAATCAGCCCCAGCATTTT.

The DNA of the CDR3 is TGTGCCTGGAGTGGAGGGACGAACCAAGAGACCCAGTACTTC. This sequence encodes CAWSGGTNQETQYF. The gene calls are TRBV30 and TRBJ2-5; D tentatively fits TRBD1 or TRBD2 (5 bases each). CDR3 length equals 14 residues. Germline CDR1 and CDR2: GTSNPN and SVGIG (reference sequence). Trimming removed 1 base from V and 0 bases from J, with 9 bases in between.

The chain couples TRBV18 to TRBJ2-5, with D maybe TRBD2 (6 bases). Trimming removed 10 bases from V and 2 bases from J, with 14 bases in between. This CDR3 spans 13 amino acids. Germline CDR1 is KGHSH and CDR2 is LQKENI. CDR3 coding DNA: TGTGCCACCTTCCCCGGGAGTCAAGAGACCCAGTACTTC. This encodes CATFPGSQETQYF.

The chain is built from TRBV7-2 and TRBJ1-2; the match to TRBD1 covers 7 bases. The V gene's germline CDR1 is SGHTA and CDR2 FQGNSA. V was pared by 5 bases and J by 7 bases, with 7 bases of the junction left unmatched. The CDR3 covers 13 residues. The DNA for the CDR3 is TGTGCCAGCAGCCCAACAGGGGCGATTGGCTACACCTTC. It encodes CASSPTGAIGYTF.

This clonotype has more than one count but fewer than ten. The chain couples TRBV7-8 to TRBJ2-5; tentatively, D is TRBD1 (6 bases). The CDR3 runs to 13 residues. Trimming shortened V by 5 bases and J by 1 base, and 8 bases separated the two germline ends. In germline, CDR1 is SGHVS, CDR2 FQNEAQ. The CDR3: CASSQTGQETQYF. CDR3 DNA sequence: TGTGCCAGCAGCCAGACAGGCCAAGAGACCCAGTACTTC.

V and J are TRBV19 and TRBJ1-1; D remains unclear. The CDR3 length is 18 residues. CDR1 and CDR2 (germline): LNHDA, SQIVND (reference sequence). V was clipped by 2 bases and J by 1 base, with 20 bases between them. The chain's CDR3 is CASSIRVASTGRNTEAFF. Written as DNA, the CDR3 is TGTGCCAGTAGTATACGCGTTGCGAGTACCGGGAGGAACACTGAAGCTTTCTTT.

This sequence joins TRBV28 and TRBJ1-4; a possible D gene is TRBD1 (5 bases). Germline CDR1 MDHEN, CDR2 SYDVKM. V lost 3 bases and J 3 bases, leaving 14 bases between the germline ends. The CDR3 is 16 amino acids. CDR3 amino acids: CASSFEGLGSNEKLFF. The CDR3 DNA reads TGTGCCAGCAGTTTTGAGGGGTTAGGGTCTAATGAAAAACTGTTTTTT.

The CDR3 coding sequence is TGTGCCAGCAGCGTAGGGGGTCTAAGCGGGGCCAACGTCCTGACTTTC. Amino acid sequence: CASSVGGLSGANVLTF. J is TRBJ2-6 and V is TRBV9; D gene unclear. The V end was cut by 0 bases, the J end by 4 bases, with 11 bases between. Germline-derived CDR1 and CDR2 are SGDLS and YYNGEE. The CDR3 has 16 residues.

The chain links TRBV29-1 to TRBJ1-1; D gene ambiguous. The germline V gene encodes CDR1 SQVTM and CDR2 ANQGSEA. Trimming removed 6 bases at V and 7 bases at J, with 18 bases between. The CDR3 contains 13 residues. CDR3 bases: TGCAGCGTCCTGACCCCGGCGCACGGTGAAGCTTTCTTT. Translating gives CSVLTPAHGEAFF. Full variable domain (missing parts from reference TRBV29-1 and TRBJ1-1): SAVISQKPSRDICQRGTSLTIQCQVDSQVTMMFWYRQQPGQSLTLIATANQGSEATYESGFVIDKFPISRPNLTFSTLTVSNMSPEDSSIYLCSVLTPAHGEAFFGQGTRLTVV.

The V gene is TRBV24-1, the J gene TRBJ1-2; D may be TRBD1 (5 bases). Germline lookup yields CDR1 KGHDR and CDR2 SFDVKD. The CDR3 loop spans 13 amino acids. The V gene lost 5 bases and the J gene lost 1 base, with 7 bases spanning the gap. CDR3 in DNA: TGTGCCACCAGTGCCAGGGTTAACTATGGCTACACCTTC. This sequence encodes CATSARVNYGYTF.

CDR3 sequence (DNA): TGTGCCAGCAGCCTAGTCGGCGGGGATAGCTACGAGCAGTACTTC. Its protein product is CASSLVGGDSYEQYF. The chain carries TRBV11-2 and TRBJ2-7, with D possibly being TRBD2 (6 bases). This CDR3 contains 15 residues. Germline CDR1 is SGHAT and CDR2 is FQNNGV. The germline V and J ends were trimmed by 5 bases and 3 bases, with 17 bases remaining between them.